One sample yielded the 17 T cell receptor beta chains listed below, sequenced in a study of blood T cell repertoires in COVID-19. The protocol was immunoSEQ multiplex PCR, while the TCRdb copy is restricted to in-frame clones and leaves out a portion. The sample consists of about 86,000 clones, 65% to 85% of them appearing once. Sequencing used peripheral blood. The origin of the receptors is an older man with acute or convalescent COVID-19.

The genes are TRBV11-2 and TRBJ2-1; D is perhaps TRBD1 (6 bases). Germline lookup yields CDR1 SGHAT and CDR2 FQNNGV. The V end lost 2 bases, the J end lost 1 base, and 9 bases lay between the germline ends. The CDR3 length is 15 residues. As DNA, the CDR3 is TGTGCCAGCAGCTTACAAAGGGGGTCCTACAATGAGCAGTTCTTC. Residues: CASSLQRGSYNEQFF.

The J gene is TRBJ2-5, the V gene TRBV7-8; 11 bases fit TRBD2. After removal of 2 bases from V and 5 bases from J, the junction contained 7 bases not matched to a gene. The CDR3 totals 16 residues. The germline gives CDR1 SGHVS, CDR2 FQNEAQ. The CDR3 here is CASSLLASGGRETQYF. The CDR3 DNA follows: TGTGCCAGCAGCTTACTGGCTAGCGGGGGGAGGGAGACCCAGTACTTC.

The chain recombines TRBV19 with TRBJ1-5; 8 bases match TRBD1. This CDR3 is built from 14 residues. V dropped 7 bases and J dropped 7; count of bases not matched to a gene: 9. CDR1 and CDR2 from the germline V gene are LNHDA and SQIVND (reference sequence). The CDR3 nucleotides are TGTGCCAGTACCCCAACAGGGGGTCTCCAGCCCCAGCATTTT. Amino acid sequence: CASTPTGGLQPQHF.

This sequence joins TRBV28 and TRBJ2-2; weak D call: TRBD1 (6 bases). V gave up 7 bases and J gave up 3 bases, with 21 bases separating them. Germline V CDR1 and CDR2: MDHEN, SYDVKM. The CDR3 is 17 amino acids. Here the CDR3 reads CASNWIYGGRDTGELFF. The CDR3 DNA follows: TGTGCCAGCAATTGGATTTATGGGGGCAGGGACACCGGGGAGCTGTTTTTT.

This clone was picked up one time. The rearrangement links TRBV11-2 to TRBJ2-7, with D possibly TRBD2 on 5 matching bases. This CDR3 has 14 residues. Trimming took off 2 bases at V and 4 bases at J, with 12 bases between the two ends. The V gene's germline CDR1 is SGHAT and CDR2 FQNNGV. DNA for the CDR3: TGTGCCAGCAGCTTAACCCAAGCGGTATACGAGCAGTACTTC. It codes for CASSLTQAVYEQYF.

In nucleotides, the CDR3 is TGTGCCAGCAGATACGGACAGAGCTCCTATAATTCACCCCTCCACTTT. Residues: CASRYGQSSYNSPLHF. This chain connects TRBV27 to TRBJ1-6, with a possible D match to TRBD1 (6 bases). From germline, CDR1 is MNHEY and CDR2 SMNVEV (reference sequence). V was cut by 6 bases and J by 0 bases, with 12 bases left in between. This CDR3 spans 16 amino acids.

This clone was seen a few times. The CDR3: CASSHPTGTGDFTEAFF. The CDR3 nucleotides are TGTGCCAGTAGTCATCCCACAGGGACAGGGGATTTTACTGAAGCTTTCTTT. V and J are TRBV19 and TRBJ1-1, with 10 bases identical to TRBD1. The length of the CDR3 is 17 residues. V trimming: 5 bases; J trimming: 5 bases; junction bases outside the gene matches: 14. Per germline, CDR1 LNHDA and CDR2 SQIVND (reference sequence).

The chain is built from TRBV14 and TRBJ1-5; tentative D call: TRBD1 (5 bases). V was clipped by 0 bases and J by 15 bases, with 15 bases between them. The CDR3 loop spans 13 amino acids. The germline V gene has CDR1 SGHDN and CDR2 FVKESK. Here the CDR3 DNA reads TGTGCCAGCAGCCAAGATACGGCAGGGCTCGCGCATTTT. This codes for CASSQDTAGLAHF.

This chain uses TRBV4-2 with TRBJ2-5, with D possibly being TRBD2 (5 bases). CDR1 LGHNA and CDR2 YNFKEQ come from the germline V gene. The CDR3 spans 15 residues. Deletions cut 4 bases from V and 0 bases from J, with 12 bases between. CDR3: CASSLGSSDQETQYF. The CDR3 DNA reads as TGTGCCAGCAGCCTTGGGAGCAGCGACCAAGAGACCCAGTACTTC.

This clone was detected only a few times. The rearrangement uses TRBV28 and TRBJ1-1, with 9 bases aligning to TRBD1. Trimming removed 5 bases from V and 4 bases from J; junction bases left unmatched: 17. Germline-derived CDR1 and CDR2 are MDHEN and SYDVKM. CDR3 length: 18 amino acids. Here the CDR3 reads CASSGWDYRGRGVTEAFF. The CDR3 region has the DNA TGTGCCAGCAGTGGCTGGGATTACAGGGGGCGTGGGGTCACTGAAGCTTTCTTT.

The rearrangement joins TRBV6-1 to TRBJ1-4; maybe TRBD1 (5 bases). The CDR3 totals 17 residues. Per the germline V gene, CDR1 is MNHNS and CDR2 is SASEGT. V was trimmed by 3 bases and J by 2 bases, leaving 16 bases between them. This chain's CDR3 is CASSDPDIKWTNEKLFF. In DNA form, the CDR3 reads TGTGCCAGCAGTGACCCGGACATCAAGTGGACTAATGAAAAACTGTTTTTT.

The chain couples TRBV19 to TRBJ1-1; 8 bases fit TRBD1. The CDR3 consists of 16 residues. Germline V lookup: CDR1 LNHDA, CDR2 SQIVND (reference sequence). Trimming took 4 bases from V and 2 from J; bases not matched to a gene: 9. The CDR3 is CASSKGTGGSNTEAFF. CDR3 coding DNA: TGTGCCAGTAGTAAAGGGACAGGTGGGTCCAACACTGAAGCTTTCTTT.

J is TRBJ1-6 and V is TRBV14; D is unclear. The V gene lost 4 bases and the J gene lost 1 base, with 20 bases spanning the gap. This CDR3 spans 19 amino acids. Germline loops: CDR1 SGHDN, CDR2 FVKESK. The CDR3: CASSLTRAGRRSYNSPLHF. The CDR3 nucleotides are TGTGCCAGCAGCCTGACGAGGGCAGGAAGACGGTCCTATAATTCACCCCTCCACTTT.

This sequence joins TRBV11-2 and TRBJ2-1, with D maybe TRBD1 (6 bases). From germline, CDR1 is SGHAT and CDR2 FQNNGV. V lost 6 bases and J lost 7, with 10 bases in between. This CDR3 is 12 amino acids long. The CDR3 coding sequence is TGTGCCAGCAGTCTACAGGGAAATGAGCAGTTCTTC. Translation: CASSLQGNEQFF.

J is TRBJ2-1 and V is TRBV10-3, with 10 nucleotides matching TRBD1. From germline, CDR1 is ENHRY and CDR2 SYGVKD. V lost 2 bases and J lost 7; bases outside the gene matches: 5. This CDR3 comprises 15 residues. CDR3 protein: CAISEGTGAWNEQFF. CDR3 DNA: TGTGCCATCAGTGAGGGGACAGGGGCCTGGAATGAGCAGTTCTTC.

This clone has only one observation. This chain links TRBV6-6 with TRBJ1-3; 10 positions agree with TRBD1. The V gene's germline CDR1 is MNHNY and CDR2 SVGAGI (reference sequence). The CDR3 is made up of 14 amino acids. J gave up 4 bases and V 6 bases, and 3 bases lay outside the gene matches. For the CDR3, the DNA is TGTGCCAGCAGGACAGGGGGCCAAGGAAACACCATATATTTT. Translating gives CASRTGGQGNTIYF.

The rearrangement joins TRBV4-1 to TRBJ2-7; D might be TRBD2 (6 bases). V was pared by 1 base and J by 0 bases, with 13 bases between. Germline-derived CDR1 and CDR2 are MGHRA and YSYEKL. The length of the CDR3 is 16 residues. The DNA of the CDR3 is TGCGCCAGCAGCCAAGGTCCCCAAGCGGGCTCCTACGAGCAGTACTTC. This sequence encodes CASSQGPQAGSYEQYF.